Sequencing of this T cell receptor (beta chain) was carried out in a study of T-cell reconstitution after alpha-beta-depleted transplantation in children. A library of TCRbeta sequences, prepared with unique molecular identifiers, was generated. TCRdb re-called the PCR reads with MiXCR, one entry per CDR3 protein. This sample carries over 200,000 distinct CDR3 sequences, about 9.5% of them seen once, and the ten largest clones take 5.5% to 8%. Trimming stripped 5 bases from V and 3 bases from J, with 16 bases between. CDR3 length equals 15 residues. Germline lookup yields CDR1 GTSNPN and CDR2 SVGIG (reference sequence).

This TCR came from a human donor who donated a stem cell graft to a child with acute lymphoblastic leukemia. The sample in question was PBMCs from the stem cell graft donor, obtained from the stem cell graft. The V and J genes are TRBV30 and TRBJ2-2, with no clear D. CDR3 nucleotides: TGTGCCTGGGGTGGATGGGCGGTTGACACCGGGGAGCTGTTTTTT. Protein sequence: CAWGGWAVDTGELFF.